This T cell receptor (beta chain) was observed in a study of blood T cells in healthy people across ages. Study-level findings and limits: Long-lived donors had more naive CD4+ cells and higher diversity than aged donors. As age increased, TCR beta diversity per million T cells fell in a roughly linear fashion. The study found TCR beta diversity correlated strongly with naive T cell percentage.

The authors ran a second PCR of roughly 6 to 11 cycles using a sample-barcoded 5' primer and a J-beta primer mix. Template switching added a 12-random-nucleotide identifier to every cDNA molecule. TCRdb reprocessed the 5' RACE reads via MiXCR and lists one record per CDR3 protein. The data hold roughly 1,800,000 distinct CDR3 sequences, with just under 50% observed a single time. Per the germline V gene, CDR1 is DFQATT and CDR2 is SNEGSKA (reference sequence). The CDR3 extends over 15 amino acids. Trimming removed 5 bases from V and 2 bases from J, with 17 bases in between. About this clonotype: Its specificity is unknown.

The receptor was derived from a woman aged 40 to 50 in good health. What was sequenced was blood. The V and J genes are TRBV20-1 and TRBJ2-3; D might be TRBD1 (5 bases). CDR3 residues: CSARPVQDSTDTQYF. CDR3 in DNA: TGCAGTGCTCGCCCGGTACAGGATTCCACAGATACGCAGTATTTT.